This T cell receptor beta chain was sequenced in a study of CD8+ T cells in alopecia areata. RNA, once extracted, was reverse transcribed into cDNA for use as the sequencing template. Assay: immunoSEQ multiplex PCR; the TCRdb copy retains only in-frame clones and omits some. This sample carries about 110,000 clones, roughly 84% of them seen once, and the ten largest clones take 20% to 25%. After removal of 5 bases from V and 5 bases from J, the junction contained 13 bases not matched to a gene. Germline assignment: CDR1 MGHRA and CDR2 YSYEKL. This CDR3 is built from 17 residues. Specified treatment: oral pan-JAK inhibitor, 5-10 mg twice daily.

This sample comprised CD8+ T cells sorted from blood, obtained at week 24, from a patient treated with tofacitinib. The chain joins TRBV4-1 to TRBJ2-1, with 9 bases lining up with TRBD2. The sequence derives from a human donor with alopecia areata. The CDR3: CASSYEVMRGGNNEQFF. The DNA of the CDR3 is TGCGCCAGCAGCTATGAAGTGATGCGGGGGGGTAACAATGAGCAGTTCTTC.